This T cell receptor beta chain was identified in a study of radiation and T cells in renal cell carcinoma. Findings and limits, study-wide: Pretreatment tumor biopsies were lacking, so baseline clonotypes are unknown.

The sample's time point: baseline pretreatment blood. The treatment denotes: 15 Gy SBRT to primary tumor, nephrectomy 4 weeks later. Serial blood draws occurred at baseline and 2 and 4 weeks post-SBRT. Clear cell pathology was present in this patient's renal cell carcinoma. Per germline, CDR1 SQVTM and CDR2 ANQGSEA. The V end was cut by 0 bases, the J end by 11 bases, with 10 bases between. CDR3 length: 12 amino acids. A few counts support this clone. No antigen is known for it. Only in-frame clones appear in the TCRdb table, and some are missing; sequencing was by immunoSEQ multiplex PCR. The sample records about 130,000 clones, 88% being singletons.

The TCR originated in a woman aged 45-65 years with renal cell carcinoma. The source was blood, collected from a patient whose treatment included radiotherapy and nephrectomy. The chain employs TRBV29-1 and TRBJ1-4; D call uncertain. The CDR3 here is CSVEDLEWKLFF. For the CDR3, the DNA is TGCAGCGTTGAAGATCTTGAATGGAAACTGTTTTTT.